This T cell receptor beta chain was captured by sequencing in a study of cytomegalovirus exposure and HLA in healthy donors. Notes on the study in general: Accurate predictions that matched the HLA-A and HLA-B alleles of most subjects were reportedly made from TCR beta sequences. A later analysis by the authors found several of the most significant clusters apparently linked to common viral pathogens.

Regarding this clone: The antigen is unknown.

This CDR3 is built from 16 residues. Trimming left V 0 bases short and J 4 bases short, with 16 bases between. Germline loops: CDR1 LGHNA, CDR2 YNFKEQ. The study ran its PCR with 60 Vbeta and 13 Jbeta primers. In the study's own analysis: Some 10 million of the approximately 80 million unique TCR beta chains counted in a later analysis were shared. Assay used: immunoSEQ multiplex PCR; TCRdb lists only in-frame clones, some missing. V and J calls and clone size are those listed in that table; D and trimming were worked out from the DNA. The sample has almost 200,000 clones; roughly 80% are singletons. The V gene is TRBV4-2, the J gene TRBJ2-7; D is uncertain. The receptor was derived from a male donor in good health and CMV-seropositive. The sample was PBMCs. CDR3 residues: CASSQDWASTPYEQYF. For the CDR3, the DNA is TGTGCCAGCAGCCAAGATTGGGCCAGTACACCATACGAGCAGTACTTC.